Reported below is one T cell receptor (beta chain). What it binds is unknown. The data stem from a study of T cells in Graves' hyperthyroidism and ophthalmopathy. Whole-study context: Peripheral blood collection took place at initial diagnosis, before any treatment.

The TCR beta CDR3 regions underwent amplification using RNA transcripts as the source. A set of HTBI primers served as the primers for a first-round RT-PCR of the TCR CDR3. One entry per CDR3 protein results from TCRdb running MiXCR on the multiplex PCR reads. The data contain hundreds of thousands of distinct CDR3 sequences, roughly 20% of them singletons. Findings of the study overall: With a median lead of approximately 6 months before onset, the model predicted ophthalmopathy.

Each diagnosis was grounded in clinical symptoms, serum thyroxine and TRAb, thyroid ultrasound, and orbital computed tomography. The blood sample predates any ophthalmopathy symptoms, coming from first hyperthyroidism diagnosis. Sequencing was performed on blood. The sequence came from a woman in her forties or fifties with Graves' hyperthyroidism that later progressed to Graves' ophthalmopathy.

CDR3 in amino acids: CASSQNEGARNEQFF. The DNA for the CDR3 is TGCGCCAGCAGTCAAAATGAAGGGGCGCGCAATGAGCAGTTCTTC. This chain connects TRBV5-1 to TRBJ2-1; a weak D match, TRBD1 (5 bases). CDR1 is SGHRS, CDR2 YFSETQ, per germline. Trimming removed 5 bases at V and 6 bases at J, with 18 bases between. The CDR3 loop spans 15 amino acids.